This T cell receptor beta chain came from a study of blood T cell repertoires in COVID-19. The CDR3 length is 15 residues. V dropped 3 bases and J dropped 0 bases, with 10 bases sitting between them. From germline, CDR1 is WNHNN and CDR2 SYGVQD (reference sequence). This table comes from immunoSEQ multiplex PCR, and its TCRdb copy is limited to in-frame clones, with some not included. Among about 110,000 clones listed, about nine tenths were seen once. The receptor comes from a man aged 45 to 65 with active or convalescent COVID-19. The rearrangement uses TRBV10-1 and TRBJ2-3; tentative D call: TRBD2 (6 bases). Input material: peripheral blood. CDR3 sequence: CASSDPGESTDTQYF. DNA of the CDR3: TGCGCCAGCAGTGACCCGGGGGAAAGCACAGATACGCAGTATTTT.